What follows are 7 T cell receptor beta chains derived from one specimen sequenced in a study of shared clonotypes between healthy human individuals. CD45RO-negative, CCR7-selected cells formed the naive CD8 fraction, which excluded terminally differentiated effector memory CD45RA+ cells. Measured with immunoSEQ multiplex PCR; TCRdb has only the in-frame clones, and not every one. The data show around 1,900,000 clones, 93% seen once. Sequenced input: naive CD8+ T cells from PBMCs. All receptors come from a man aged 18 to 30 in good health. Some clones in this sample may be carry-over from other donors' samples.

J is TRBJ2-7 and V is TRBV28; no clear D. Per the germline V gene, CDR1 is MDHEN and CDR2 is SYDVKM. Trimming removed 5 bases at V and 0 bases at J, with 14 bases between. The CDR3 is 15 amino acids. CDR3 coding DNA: TGTGCCAGCAGTAGCCGCCCAGGTTCCTCCTACGAGCAGTACTTC. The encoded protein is CASSSRPGSSYEQYF.

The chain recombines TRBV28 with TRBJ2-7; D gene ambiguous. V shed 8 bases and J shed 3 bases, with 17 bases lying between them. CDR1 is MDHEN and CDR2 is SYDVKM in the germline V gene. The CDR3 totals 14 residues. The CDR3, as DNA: TGTGCCAGCGGACGACACCTCTCCCGCTACGAGCAGTACTTC. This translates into CASGRHLSRYEQYF. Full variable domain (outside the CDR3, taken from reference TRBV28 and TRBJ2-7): DVKVTQSSRYLVKRTGEKVFLECVQDMDHENMFWYRQDPGLGLRLIYFSYDVKMKEKGDIPEGYSVSREKKERFSLILESASTNQTSMYLCASGRHLSRYEQYFGPGTRLTVT.

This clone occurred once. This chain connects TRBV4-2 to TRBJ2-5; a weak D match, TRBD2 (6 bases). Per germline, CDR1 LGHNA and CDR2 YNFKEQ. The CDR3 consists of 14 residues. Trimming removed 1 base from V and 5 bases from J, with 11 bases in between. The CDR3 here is CASSQGAGRETQYF. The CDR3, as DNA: TGTGCCAGCAGCCAAGGGGCAGGGAGGGAGACCCAGTACTTC.

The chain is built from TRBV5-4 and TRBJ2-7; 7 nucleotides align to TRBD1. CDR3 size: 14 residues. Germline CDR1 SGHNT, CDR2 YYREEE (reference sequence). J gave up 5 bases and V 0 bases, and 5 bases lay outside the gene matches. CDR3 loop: CASSLEARGNEQYF. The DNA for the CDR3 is TGTGCCAGCAGCTTGGAGGCCAGGGGGAACGAGCAGTACTTC.

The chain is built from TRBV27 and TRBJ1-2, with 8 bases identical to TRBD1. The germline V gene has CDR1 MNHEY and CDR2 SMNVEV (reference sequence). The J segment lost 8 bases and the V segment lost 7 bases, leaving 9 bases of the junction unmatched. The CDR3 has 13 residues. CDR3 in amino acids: CASTGQGAWGYTF. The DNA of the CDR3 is TGTGCCAGCACGGGCCAGGGGGCGTGGGGCTACACCTTC.

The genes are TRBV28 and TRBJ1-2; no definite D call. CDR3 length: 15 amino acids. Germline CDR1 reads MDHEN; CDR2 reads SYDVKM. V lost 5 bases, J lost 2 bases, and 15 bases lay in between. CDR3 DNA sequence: TGTGCCAGCAGTAGGTCCCAGGCCCGAAACTATGGCTACACCTTC. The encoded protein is CASSRSQARNYGYTF.

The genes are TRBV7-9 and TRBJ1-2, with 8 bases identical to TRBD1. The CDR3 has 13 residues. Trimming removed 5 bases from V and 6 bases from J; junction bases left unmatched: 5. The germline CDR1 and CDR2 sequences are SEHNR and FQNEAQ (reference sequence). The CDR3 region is CASSKGQGDGYTF. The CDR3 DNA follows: TGTGCCAGCAGCAAAGGACAGGGTGATGGCTACACCTTC.